These 21 T cell receptor beta chains were sequenced from one sample in a study of shared clonotypes between healthy human individuals. TCRdb keeps only in-frame clones here, not all; method: immunoSEQ multiplex PCR. The sample has approximately 1.5 million clones; approximately 98% are singletons. The sequenced sample consisted of naive CD4+ T cells sorted from blood. Subset of the sample: CD45RA+ positively selected. These receptors were collected from a man aged 25-45 years in good health.

The genes are TRBV9 and TRBJ2-1; TRBD1 aligns across 8 bases. V shed 0 bases and J 14 bases; nucleotides not matched to a gene: 4. Germline V lookup: CDR1 SGDLS, CDR2 YYNGEE. This CDR3 region has 12 residues. This chain's CDR3 is CASSVETGVKFF. As DNA, the CDR3 is TGTGCCAGCAGCGTAGAGACAGGGGTAAAGTTCTTC.

The chain joins TRBV7-9 to TRBJ2-2; D perhaps matches TRBD1 (5 bases). Trimming took 5 bases from V and 2 from J, leaving 18 bases between them. This CDR3 comprises 17 residues. Germline CDR1 is SEHNR and CDR2 is FQNEAQ (reference sequence). The CDR3 sequence is CASSRGGMGLNTGELFF. As DNA, the CDR3 is TGTGCCAGCAGCCGTGGTGGCATGGGGCTAAACACCGGGGAGCTGTTTTTT. Complete variable domain (other parts from reference TRBV7-9 and TRBJ2-2): DTGVSQNPRHKITKRGQNVTFRCDPISEHNRLYWYRQTLGQGPEFLTYFQNEAQLEKSRLLSDRFSAERPKGSFSTLEIQRTEQGDSAMYLCASSRGGMGLNTGELFFGEGSRLTVL.

This chain joins TRBV14 and TRBJ2-7, with D possibly TRBD1 on 6 matching bases. Germline CDR1 is SGHDN and CDR2 is FVKESK. The V gene lost 2 bases and the J gene lost 2 bases, with 16 bases spanning the gap. This CDR3 is built from 16 residues. CDR3 sequence (DNA): TGTGCCAGCAGCCAAAGGTCAGGGGCCTACACCTACGAGCAGTACTTC. Translating gives CASSQRSGAYTYEQYF.

The rearrangement joins TRBV5-1 to TRBJ2-3, with D uncertain. Trimming took off 4 bases at V and 1 base at J, with 13 bases between the two ends. This CDR3 is 15 amino acids long. Germline values: CDR1 SGHRS, CDR2 YFSETQ. CDR3 coding DNA: TGCGCCAGCAGCCAAACCAACACGGGCACAGATACGCAGTATTTT. This encodes CASSQTNTGTDTQYF. Complete variable domain (other parts from reference TRBV5-1 and TRBJ2-3): KAGVTQTPRYLIKTRGQQVTLSCSPISGHRSVSWYQQTPGQGLQFLFEYFSETQRNKGNFPGRFSGRQFSNSRSEMNVSTLELGDSALYLCASSQTNTGTDTQYFGPGTRLTVL.

The chain joins TRBV15 to TRBJ2-1; the D gene is possibly TRBD2 (6 bases). V was pared by 4 bases and J by 6 bases, with 16 bases between. The CDR3 totals 15 residues. Germline CDR1 LNHNV, CDR2 YYDKDF (reference sequence). CDR3 region: CATSNPGLALNEQFF. CDR3 DNA sequence: TGTGCCACCAGCAACCCGGGACTGGCCCTCAATGAGCAGTTCTTC. The full variable domain, its missing parts supplied by reference TRBV15 and TRBJ2-1, is DAMVIQNPRYQVTQFGKPVTLSCSQTLNHNVMYWYQQKSSQAPKLLFHYYDKDFNNEADTPDNFQSRRPNTSFCFLDIRSPGLGDTAMYLCATSNPGLALNEQFFGPGTRLTVL.

A single count supports this clone. The CDR3 DNA reads as TGCGCCAGCAGCTTGCAATGGATCCGGGGGGAGACCCAGTACTTC. Protein sequence: CASSLQWIRGETQYF. The rearrangement joins TRBV5-1 to TRBJ2-5; D might be TRBD2 (6 bases). Trimming shortened V by 1 base and J by 5 bases, and 15 bases separated the two germline ends. Germline CDR1 is SGHRS and CDR2 is YFSETQ. The CDR3 loop spans 15 amino acids.

The chain links TRBV10-3 to TRBJ2-7, with D possibly TRBD1 on 6 matching bases. CDR1 and CDR2 (germline): ENHRY, SYGVKD. There are 14 residues in the CDR3. V lost 7 bases and J lost 1, with 14 bases in between. CDR3 residues: CAITRTARSYEQYF. The CDR3 nucleotides are TGTGCCATCACCCGGACAGCCAGATCCTACGAGCAGTACTTC.

The gene calls are TRBV28 and TRBJ2-1; no definite D call. This CDR3 spans 14 amino acids. The germline V gene encodes CDR1 MDHEN and CDR2 SYDVKM. Between the trimmed V and J ends, which lost 1 base and 7 bases, there was a span of 11 bases. The CDR3 protein is CASSLFGPSNEQFF. CDR3 coding DNA: TGTGCCAGCAGTTTATTTGGACCCTCTAATGAGCAGTTCTTC.

The V gene is TRBV7-9, the J gene TRBJ2-7; D is perhaps TRBD1 (6 bases). Germline V gene lookup returns CDR1 SEHNR and CDR2 FQNEAQ (reference sequence). The CDR3 is 16 residues long. Trimming took off 1 base at V and 3 bases at J, with 16 bases between the two ends. The CDR3 here is CASSLETGYTNYEQYF. CDR3 DNA: TGTGCCAGCAGCTTAGAAACAGGGTATACAAACTACGAGCAGTACTTC.

The chain recombines TRBV13 with TRBJ1-2; no firm D call. This CDR3 region has 15 residues. V was trimmed by 3 bases and J by 4 bases, leaving 15 bases between them. The V gene's germline CDR1 is PRHDT and CDR2 FYEKMQ (reference sequence). The CDR3, as DNA: TGTGCCAGCAGCTTTCGCGGCGCCGGGAGCTATGGCTACACCTTC. It is translated as CASSFRGAGSYGYTF.

Remarks on this clone: Other DNA sequences in the same sample also yield this CDR3. The genes are TRBV29-1 and TRBJ2-1; no clear D. Trimming removed 2 bases from V and 3 bases from J, with 5 bases in between. The CDR3 is 12 amino acids. Per the germline V gene, CDR1 is SQVTM and CDR2 is ANQGSEA. CDR3 residues: CSVETGYNEQFF. DNA for the CDR3: TGCAGCGTTGAAACTGGCTACAATGAGCAGTTCTTC.

The V gene is TRBV11-2, the J gene TRBJ2-5; D call uncertain. V was trimmed by 2 bases and J by 2 bases, leaving 15 bases between them. Germline loops: CDR1 SGHAT, CDR2 FQNNGV. The CDR3 is 16 amino acids. CDR3 DNA: TGTGCCAGCAGCTTAATTTCCCTGTCCGGACAAGAGACCCAGTACTTC. It encodes CASSLISLSGQETQYF.

The rearrangement uses TRBV5-6 and TRBJ2-1; TRBD2 matches 12 bases. Trimming removed 3 bases from V and 0 bases from J; junction bases left unmatched: 1. In germline, CDR1 is SGHDT, CDR2 YYEEEE. The CDR3 has 16 residues. The CDR3 region is CASSSSGRGSYNEQFF. DNA of the CDR3: TGTGCCAGCAGCTCTAGCGGGAGGGGCTCCTACAATGAGCAGTTCTTC.

In nucleotides, the CDR3 is TGTGCCAGCAGCCTCATTACTGCTGAAGCTTTCTTT. Its translation is CASSLITAEAFF. The chain is built from TRBV5-6 and TRBJ1-1; D gene uncertain. This CDR3 spans 12 amino acids. V was clipped by 4 bases and J by 6 bases, with 10 bases between them. The germline V gene has CDR1 SGHDT and CDR2 YYEEEE.

The V gene is TRBV19, the J gene TRBJ2-1; 12 positions agree with TRBD2. The V gene's germline CDR1 is LNHDA and CDR2 SQIVND (reference sequence). J was trimmed by 7 bases and V by 7 bases; bases with no gene match: 8. The CDR3 is made up of 15 amino acids. As DNA, the CDR3 is TGTGCCAGTAAGTATGAAGGACTAGCGGGAAATGAGCAGTTCTTC. This translates into CASKYEGLAGNEQFF.

The chain carries TRBV6-1 and TRBJ2-7; TRBD1 is a possible D gene (6 bases). Trimming took off 4 bases at V and 3 bases at J, with 16 bases between the two ends. This CDR3 has 15 amino acids. Germline V gives CDR1 MNHNS, CDR2 SASEGT. CDR3 loop: CASSAFGDTGYEQYF. The CDR3 coding sequence is TGTGCCAGCAGTGCGTTCGGGGACACTGGCTACGAGCAGTACTTC.

V usage is TRBV20-1 and J usage is TRBJ1-3; D gene ambiguous. The V gene lost 5 bases and the J gene lost 8 bases, with 7 bases spanning the gap. Germline-derived CDR1 and CDR2 are DFQATT and SNEGSKA (reference sequence). The CDR3 covers 10 residues. The CDR3 reads CSAFRDTIYF. In nucleotides, the CDR3 is TGCAGTGCTTTTCGTGACACCATATATTTT.

The chain uses TRBV11-3 and TRBJ2-7; 11 nucleotides line up with TRBD2. The CDR3 contains 15 residues. The germline CDR1 and CDR2 sequences are SGHNT and YENEEA. With V trimmed by 2 bases and J by 5 bases, 5 bases remained unmatched. This CDR3 reads CASSLKLAGVHEQYF. The CDR3 nucleotides read TGTGCCAGCAGCTTAAAACTAGCGGGAGTTCACGAGCAGTACTTC.

The chain couples TRBV27 to TRBJ2-7; no firm D call. V lost 5 bases and J 0 bases, leaving 8 bases between the germline ends. The V gene's germline CDR1 is MNHEY and CDR2 SMNVEV (reference sequence). The CDR3 is 13 residues long. The CDR3 reads CASSPISSYEQYF. The CDR3 coding sequence is TGTGCCAGCAGTCCGATAAGCTCCTACGAGCAGTACTTC.

With regard to this clone: The sample holds other DNA sequences that translate to the same CDR3. V is TRBV7-9 and J is TRBJ2-7, with D hard to call. This CDR3 region has 13 residues. V lost 3 bases to trimming and J lost 2 bases, with 8 bases between them. The V gene's germline CDR1 is SEHNR and CDR2 FQNEAQ (reference sequence). The CDR3 spells CASSLAETYEQYF. The CDR3 nucleotides read TGTGCCAGCAGCTTGGCCGAAACCTACGAGCAGTACTTC. The full variable domain, completed using reference TRBV7-9 and TRBJ2-7, is DTGVSQNPRHKITKRGQNVTFRCDPISEHNRLYWYRQTLGQGPEFLTYFQNEAQLEKSRLLSDRFSAERPKGSFSTLEIQRTEQGDSAMYLCASSLAETYEQYFGPGTRLTVT.

V gene TRBV5-1 combines with J gene TRBJ2-1; tentatively, D is TRBD1 (6 bases). CDR1 and CDR2 from the germline V gene are SGHRS and YFSETQ. Trimming cost V 3 bases and J 6 bases, with 10 bases left between them. The CDR3 sequence is 13 residues long. CDR3 bases: TGCGCCAGCAGCTCACAGGGCGTCAATGAGCAGTTCTTC. This translates into CASSSQGVNEQFF.